This T cell receptor beta chain appears in the sequencing data of a study of PD-L1 blockade in urothelial cancer. Study overall: Study patients had been treated with 0 to 3 previous chemotherapy regimens.

Into every PCR, synthetic TCR analog templates were spiked. Libraries were prepared by immunoSEQ multiplex PCR; TCRdb keeps only in-frame clonotypes and omits some of them. Among about 50,000 clones, roughly 80% were seen once, and the ten largest hold about 4%. Unmatched junction bases numbered 10, after V lost 4 bases and J lost 2 bases. CDR3 size: 17 residues. The V gene's germline CDR1 is SNHLY and CDR2 FYNNEI. Time point meaning: pretreatment peripheral blood. Urothelial carcinoma, locally advanced or metastatic, affected the patients. The chain joins TRBV2 to TRBJ2-3, with 9 bases lining up with TRBD2. The material sequenced was PBMCs, taken around atezolizumab (anti-PD-L1) treatment. This sequence originates from a man between 65 and 85 years old with urothelial cancer. The CDR3 protein is CASSVSGGLFYTDTQYF. CDR3 DNA sequence: TGTGCCAGCAGTGTTAGCGGGGGCCTTTTTTACACAGATACGCAGTATTTT.